A single T cell receptor beta chain is shown here with its context. This table comes from immunoSEQ multiplex PCR, and its TCRdb copy is limited to in-frame clones, with some not included. The sample lists about 53,000 clones; roughly 90% were seen once. This sample is part of a study of T cell changes during pregnancy in multiple sclerosis. The CDR3 length is 15 residues. The junction had 10 bases not matched to a gene; V was cut back by 3 bases and J by 6 bases. Germline V gene data show CDR1 as SGDLS and CDR2 as YYNGEE. The chain links TRBV9 to TRBJ2-7, with 9 bases that match TRBD1. The origin of this receptor is a female donor with multiple sclerosis, enrolled in a pregnancy study. The starting material was CD8+ T cells from peripheral blood mononuclear cells, obtained before pregnancy. The DNA for the CDR3 is TGTGCCAGCAGCGCCTCCGGGACAGGGATGACCGAGCAGTACTTC. This sequence encodes CASSASGTGMTEQYF.